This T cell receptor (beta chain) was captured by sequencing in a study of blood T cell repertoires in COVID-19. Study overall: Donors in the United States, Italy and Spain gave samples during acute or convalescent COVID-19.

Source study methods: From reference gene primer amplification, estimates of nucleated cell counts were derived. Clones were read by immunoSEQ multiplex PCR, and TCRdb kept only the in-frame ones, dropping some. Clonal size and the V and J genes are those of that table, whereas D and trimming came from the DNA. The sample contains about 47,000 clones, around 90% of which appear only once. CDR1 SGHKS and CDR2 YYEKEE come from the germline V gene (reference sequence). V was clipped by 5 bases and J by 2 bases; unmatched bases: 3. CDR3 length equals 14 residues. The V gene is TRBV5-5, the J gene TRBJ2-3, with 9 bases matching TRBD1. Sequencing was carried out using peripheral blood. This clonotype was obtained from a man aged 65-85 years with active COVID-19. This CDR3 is CASSRTGVTDTQYF. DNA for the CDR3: TGTGCCAGCAGTCGGACAGGGGTCACAGATACGCAGTATTTT.